This T cell receptor (beta chain) stems from a study of Ad26.COV2.S vaccination and SARS-CoV-2 variants. The overall study: Ad26.COV2.S arm of COV1001 included the donor.

The germline CDR1 and CDR2 sequences are SEHNR and FQNEAQ (reference sequence). This CDR3 is built from 12 residues. V lost 5 bases to trimming and J lost 4 bases, with 8 bases between them. Study-wide results and limits: Measurement of non-spike TCR breadth gave similar results in vaccine and placebo recipients.

About this clone itself: The target antigen is unknown. In the same sample, other DNA sequences code for this CDR3.

Treatment noted: roughly 20 received Ad26.COV2.S at low or high dose, single or two shots; 5 received placebo; per-sample allocation not given. Each sample was drawn 63 days after the first injection (of vaccine or placebo). Profiling relied on immunoSEQ multiplex PCR, and the TCRdb table lists in-frame clones only, not all of them. The sample includes some 250,000 clones, approximately 87% of them seen just once. The origin of this receptor is a person aged 18 to 65 who received the Ad26.COV2.S COVID-19 vaccine or a placebo. The V and J genes are TRBV7-9 and TRBJ1-2; D might be TRBD1 (5 bases). The sequencing used peripheral blood, collected in a trial of Ad26.COV2.S vaccine versus placebo. The chain's CDR3 is CASSLDSYGYTF. CDR3 nucleotide sequence: TGTGCCAGCAGCCTAGACAGCTATGGCTACACCTTC. The full variable domain, its missing parts supplied by reference TRBV7-9 and TRBJ1-2, is DTGVSQNPRHKITKRGQNVTFRCDPISEHNRLYWYRQTLGQGPEFLTYFQNEAQLEKSRLLSDRFSAERPKGSFSTLEIQRTEQGDSAMYLCASSLDSYGYTFGSGTRLTVV.